This TCR beta chain was sequenced in a study of blood T cells in healthy people across ages. CDR1 and CDR2 (germline): MDHEN, SYDVKM. Between the trimmed V and J ends, which lost 7 bases and 1 base, there was a span of 7 bases. The CDR3 covers 12 residues. Samples had at least 6 million PBMCs isolated from them. This clonotype showed up just once. For the second PCR, which ran for about 7 to 12 cycles, a sample-barcoded 5' primer and a J-beta primer mix were used. TCRdb called the 5' RACE reads again in MiXCR, with one record for every CDR3 protein. There are over 600,000 distinct CDR3 sequences in the sample; roughly 20% occur only once, and 3.6% lies in the top ten.

Specimen: blood. The chain uses TRBV28 and TRBJ1-2; D might be TRBD1 (5 bases). This clonotype was sampled from a man between 65 and 79 years old in good health. The CDR3, as DNA: TGTGCCAGCACGAGGGGTAACTATGGCTACACCTTC. Amino acid sequence: CASTRGNYGYTF.